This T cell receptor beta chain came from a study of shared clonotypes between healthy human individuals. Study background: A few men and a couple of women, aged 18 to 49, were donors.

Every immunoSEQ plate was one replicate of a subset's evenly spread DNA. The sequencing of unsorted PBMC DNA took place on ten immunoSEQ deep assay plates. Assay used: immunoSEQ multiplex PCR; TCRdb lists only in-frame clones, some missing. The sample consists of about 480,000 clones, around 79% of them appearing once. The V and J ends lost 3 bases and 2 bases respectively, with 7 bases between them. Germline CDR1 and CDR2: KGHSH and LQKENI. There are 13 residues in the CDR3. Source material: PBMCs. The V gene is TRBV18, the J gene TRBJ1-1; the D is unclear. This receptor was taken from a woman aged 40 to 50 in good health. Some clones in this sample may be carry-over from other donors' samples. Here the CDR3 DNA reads TGTGCCAGCTCACCGGAATTTAACACTGAAGCTTTCTTT. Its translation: CASSPEFNTEAFF.